This paragraph reports one T cell receptor beta chain. The target antigen is unknown. Researchers ran the PCR with 60 Vbeta and 13 Jbeta primers. The method was immunoSEQ multiplex PCR; TCRdb's version includes in-frame clones alone and lacks a portion of them. Of fewer than 130,000 clones detected, over 65% appear once; the ten largest clones hold about an eighth. The data originate from a study of cytomegalovirus exposure and HLA in healthy donors. Whole-study findings and limits: Reported results showed that the classifier diagnosed cytomegalovirus status with high specificity and sensitivity. A later analysis found common viral pathogens apparently linked to several of the most significant clusters. In a later analysis, specific HLA alleles were associated with 15,000 to 20,000 TCR beta sequences at a 0.05 false discovery rate. Later on, a genetic analysis was performed. It linked a missense variant in DCLRE1C with V- and J-gene trimming of TCR beta.

V lost 3 bases and J 6 bases, leaving 13 bases between the germline ends. The CDR3 has 14 residues. Germline lookup yields CDR1 SGDLS and CDR2 YYNGEE. The rearrangement links TRBV9 to TRBJ2-1, with TRBD2 as a possible D gene (6 bases). The clonotype originates from a man aged 30 to 45 in good health and CMV-seropositive. The specimen was PBMCs. For the CDR3, the DNA is TGTGCCAGCAGCGGGACTATCCAGCCCAATGAGCAGTTCTTC. It encodes CASSGTIQPNEQFF.